This T cell receptor (beta chain) was observed in a study of T cell responses to AZD1222 COVID-19 vaccine. About the study: Analyses pooled second doses at about 4 or about 12 weeks. Broader study findings: Regions left unmutated in variants are reportedly the target of nearly half of spike-specific TCRs. Increases in Spike-specific TCR breadth and depth were seen after two AZD1222 doses.

A single count supports this clone. Its antigen is currently unknown. Profiling relied on immunoSEQ multiplex PCR, and the TCRdb table lists in-frame clones only, not all of them. The sample holds about 150,000 clones, 91% seen once. The V end was cut by 2 bases, the J end by 6 bases, with 6 bases between. The CDR3 length is 12 residues. Looked up from germline, CDR1 is SEHNR and CDR2 is FQNEAQ (reference sequence). The origin of this receptor is an adult in good health. The specimen was peripheral blood, collected on day 0 of AZD1222 vaccination. The rearrangement links TRBV7-9 to TRBJ2-3; unclear D gene. The CDR3 here is CASSLLGDTQYF. The CDR3 DNA is TGTGCCAGCAGCTTACTTGGGGATACGCAGTATTTT.